This T cell receptor beta chain derives from a study of OX40 agonist ivuxolimab in advanced cancers. About the study: Patients received the agonistic anti-OX40 (CD134) antibody ivuxolimab. Ivuxolimab was administered intravenously to patients at 0.01 to 10 mg/kg every 2 weeks.

If patients had autoimmune disease history or systemic immunosuppression, they were excluded. Points on this clone: Its target is unknown.

Study observations and caveats: At doses 0.1 to 3.0 mg/kg, CD4+ and CD8+ clones expanded.

Libraries were prepared by immunoSEQ multiplex PCR; TCRdb keeps only in-frame clonotypes and omits some of them. There are 30,000 to 40,000 clones in the sample; roughly 90% occur only once, and about 28% lies in the top ten. Deletions cut 1 base from V and 4 bases from J, with 14 bases between. The CDR3 contains 15 residues. Material: CD4+ or CD8+ T cells sorted from blood, obtained in a trial of the OX40 agonist ivuxolimab. The genes are TRBV5-3 and TRBJ2-5, with a tentative D call TRBD1 (5 bases). TRBV5-3 is assigned to the ORF class and has an uncertain function. This TCR derives from an adult with an advanced solid tumor such as melanoma, head and neck, liver or kidney cancer. CDR3 nucleotide sequence: TGTGCCAGAAGCTTGTTCAACAGGTCGAGAGAGACCCAGTACTTC. It is translated as CARSLFNRSRETQYF.